This TCR beta chain appears in the sequencing data of a study of cytomegalovirus exposure and HLA in healthy donors. Regarding the study as a whole: TRBV6-2, TRBV6-3 and some other V segments were unresolvable in 87-base-pair reads. TCR beta V segments were, for the most part, productive about 87% or about 30% of the time in an earlier analysis.

Amplification used 60 Vbeta primers and 13 Jbeta primers. The protocol was immunoSEQ multiplex PCR, while the TCRdb copy is restricted to in-frame clones and leaves out a portion. The sample has roughly 180,000 clones, roughly four fifths seen once; the top ten hold around 2.4%. The CDR3 contains 22 residues. The V end was cut by 0 bases, the J end by 0 bases, with 30 bases between. CDR1 and CDR2 from the germline V gene are MGHRA and YSYEKL. Among the donors, all were healthy bone marrow donors. Turning to this clone: What it binds is unknown.

The J gene is TRBJ2-7, the V gene TRBV4-1; tentative D call: TRBD1 (6 bases). This receptor was taken from a female donor in good health and CMV-seronegative. The sequenced sample consisted of PBMCs. CDR3 region: CASSQESGGRQVPTWSSYEQYF. DNA for the CDR3: TGCGCCAGCAGCCAAGAAAGCGGAGGACGACAGGTACCGACTTGGAGCTCCTACGAGCAGTACTTC.